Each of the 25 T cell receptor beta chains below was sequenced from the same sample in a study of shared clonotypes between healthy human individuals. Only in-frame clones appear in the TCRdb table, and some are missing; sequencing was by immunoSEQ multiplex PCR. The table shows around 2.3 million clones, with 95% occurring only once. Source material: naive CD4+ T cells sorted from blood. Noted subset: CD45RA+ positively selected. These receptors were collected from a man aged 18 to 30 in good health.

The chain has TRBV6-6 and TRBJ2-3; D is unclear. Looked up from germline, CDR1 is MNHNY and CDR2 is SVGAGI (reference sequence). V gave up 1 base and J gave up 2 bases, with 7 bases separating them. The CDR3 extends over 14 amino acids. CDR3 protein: CASSYLAFTDTQYF. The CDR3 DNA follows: TGTGCCAGCAGTTACTTAGCTTTCACAGATACGCAGTATTTT.

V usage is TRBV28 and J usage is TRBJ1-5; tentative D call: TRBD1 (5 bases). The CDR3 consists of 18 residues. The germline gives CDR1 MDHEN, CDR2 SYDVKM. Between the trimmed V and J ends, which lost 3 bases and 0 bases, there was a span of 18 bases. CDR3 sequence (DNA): TGTGCCAGCAGTTTTGCCCTGGTGGGGGGTTATAGCAATCAGCCCCAGCATTTT. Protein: CASSFALVGGYSNQPQHF.

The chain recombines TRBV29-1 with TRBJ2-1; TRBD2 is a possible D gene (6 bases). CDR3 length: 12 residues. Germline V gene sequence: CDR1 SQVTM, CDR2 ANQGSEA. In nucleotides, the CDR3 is TGCAGTCTAGCGAAAGGCCCCAATGAGCAGTTCTTC. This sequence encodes CSLAKGPNEQFF.

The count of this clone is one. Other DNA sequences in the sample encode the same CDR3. The CDR3 DNA reads as TGTGCCAGCAGTTTCCGGGGTACTGAAGCTTTCTTT. Translating it yields CASSFRGTEAFF. This chain connects TRBV28 to TRBJ1-1; no definite D call. CDR1 and CDR2 (germline): MDHEN, SYDVKM. The CDR3 sequence is 12 residues long. Between the trimmed V and J ends, which lost 3 bases and 5 bases, there was a span of 7 bases.

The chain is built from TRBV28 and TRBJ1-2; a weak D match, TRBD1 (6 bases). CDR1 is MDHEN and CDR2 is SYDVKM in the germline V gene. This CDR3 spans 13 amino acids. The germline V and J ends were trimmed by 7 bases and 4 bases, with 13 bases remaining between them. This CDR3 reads CASTLGGGYGYTF. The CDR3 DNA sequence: TGTGCCAGCACCCTGGGGGGCGGCTATGGCTACACCTTC.

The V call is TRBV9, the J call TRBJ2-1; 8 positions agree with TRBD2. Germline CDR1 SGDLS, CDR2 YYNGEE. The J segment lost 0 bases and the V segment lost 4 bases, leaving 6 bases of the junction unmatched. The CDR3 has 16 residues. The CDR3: CASSTWTSTSYNEQFF. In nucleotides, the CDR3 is TGTGCCAGCAGCACATGGACTAGCACCTCCTACAATGAGCAGTTCTTC.

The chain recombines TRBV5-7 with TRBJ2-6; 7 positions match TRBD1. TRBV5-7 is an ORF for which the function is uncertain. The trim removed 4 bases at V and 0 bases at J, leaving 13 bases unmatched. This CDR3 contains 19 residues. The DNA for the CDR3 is TGTGCCAGCAGCACGACAGGGCTCACTGCCTTCTCTGGGGCCAACGTCCTGACTTTC. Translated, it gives CASSTTGLTAFSGANVLTF.

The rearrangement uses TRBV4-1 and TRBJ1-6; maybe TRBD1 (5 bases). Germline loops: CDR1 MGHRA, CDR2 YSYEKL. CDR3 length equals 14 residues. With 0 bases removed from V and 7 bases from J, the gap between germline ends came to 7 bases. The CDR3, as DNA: TGCGCCAGCAGCCAAGACAGGGTCAATTCACCCCTCCACTTT. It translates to CASSQDRVNSPLHF.

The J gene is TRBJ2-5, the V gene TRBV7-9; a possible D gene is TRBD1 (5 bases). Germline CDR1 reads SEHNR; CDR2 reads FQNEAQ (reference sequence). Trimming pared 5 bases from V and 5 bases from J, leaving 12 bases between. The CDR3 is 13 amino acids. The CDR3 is CASSTRAWETQYF. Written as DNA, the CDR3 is TGTGCCAGCAGCACCAGGGCTTGGGAGACCCAGTACTTC.

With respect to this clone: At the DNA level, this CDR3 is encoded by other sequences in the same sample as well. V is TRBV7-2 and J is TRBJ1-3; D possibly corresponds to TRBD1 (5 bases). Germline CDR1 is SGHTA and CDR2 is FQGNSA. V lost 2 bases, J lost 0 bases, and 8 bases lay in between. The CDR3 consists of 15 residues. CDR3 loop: CASSLTGSSGNTIYF. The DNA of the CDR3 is TGTGCCAGCAGCTTAACAGGAAGCTCTGGAAACACCATATATTTT.

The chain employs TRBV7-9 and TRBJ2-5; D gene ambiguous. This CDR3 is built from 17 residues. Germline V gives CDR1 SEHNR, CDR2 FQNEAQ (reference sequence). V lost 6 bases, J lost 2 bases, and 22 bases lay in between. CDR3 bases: TGTGCCAGCAGACGGAACGGCCTTTGGTTGATGCAAGAGACCCAGTACTTC. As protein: CASRRNGLWLMQETQYF.

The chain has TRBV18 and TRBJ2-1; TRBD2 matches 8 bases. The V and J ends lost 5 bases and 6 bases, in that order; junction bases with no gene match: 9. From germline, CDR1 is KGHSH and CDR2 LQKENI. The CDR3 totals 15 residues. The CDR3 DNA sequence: TGTGCCAGCTCATCCGGGACTAGTGTCGGCAATGAGCAGTTCTTC. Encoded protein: CASSSGTSVGNEQFF.

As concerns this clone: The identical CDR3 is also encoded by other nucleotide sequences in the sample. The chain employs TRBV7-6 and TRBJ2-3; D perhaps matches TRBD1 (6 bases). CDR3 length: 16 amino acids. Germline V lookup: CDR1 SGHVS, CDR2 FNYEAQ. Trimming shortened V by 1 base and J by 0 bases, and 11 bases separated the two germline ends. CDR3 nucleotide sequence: TGTGCCAGCAGCTTAGGAGGGGGTTCTAGCACAGATACGCAGTATTTT. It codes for CASSLGGGSSTDTQYF.

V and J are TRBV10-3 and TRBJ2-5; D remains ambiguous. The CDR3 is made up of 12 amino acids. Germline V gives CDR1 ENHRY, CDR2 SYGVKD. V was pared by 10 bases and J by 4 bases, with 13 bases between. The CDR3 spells CATSVGSETQYF. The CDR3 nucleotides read TGTGCCACCTCGGTAGGGTCAGAGACCCAGTACTTC.

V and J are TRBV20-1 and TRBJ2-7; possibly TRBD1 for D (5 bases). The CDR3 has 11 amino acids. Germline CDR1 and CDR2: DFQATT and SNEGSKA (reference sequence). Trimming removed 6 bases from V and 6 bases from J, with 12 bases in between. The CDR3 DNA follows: TGCAGTGCAAGATCTCAGGGCGAGCAGTACTTC. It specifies CSARSQGEQYF.

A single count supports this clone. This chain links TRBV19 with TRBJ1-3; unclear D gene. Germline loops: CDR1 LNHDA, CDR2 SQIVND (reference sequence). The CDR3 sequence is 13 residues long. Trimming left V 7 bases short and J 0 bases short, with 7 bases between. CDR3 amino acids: CASTTSSGNTIYF. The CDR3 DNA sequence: TGTGCCAGTACCACGTCCTCTGGAAACACCATATATTTT.

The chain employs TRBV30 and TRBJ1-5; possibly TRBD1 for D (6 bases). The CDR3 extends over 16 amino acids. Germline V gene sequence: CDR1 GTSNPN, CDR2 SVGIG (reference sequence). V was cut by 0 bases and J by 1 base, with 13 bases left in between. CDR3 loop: CAWSVSFGQSNQPQHF. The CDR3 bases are TGTGCCTGGAGTGTCAGTTTCGGACAGAGCAATCAGCCCCAGCATTTT.

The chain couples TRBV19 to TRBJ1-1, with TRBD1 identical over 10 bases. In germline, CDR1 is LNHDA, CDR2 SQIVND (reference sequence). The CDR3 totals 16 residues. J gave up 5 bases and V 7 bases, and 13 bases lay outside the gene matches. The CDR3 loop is CASIIKWTGGRTEAFF. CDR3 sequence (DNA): TGTGCCAGTATCATAAAGTGGACAGGGGGACGGACTGAAGCTTTCTTT. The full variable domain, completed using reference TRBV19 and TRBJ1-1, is DGGITQSPKYLFRKEGQNVTLSCEQNLNHDAMYWYRQDPGQGLRLIYYSQIVNDFQKGDIAEGYSVSREKKESFPLTVTSAQKNPTAFYLCASIIKWTGGRTEAFFGQGTRLTVV.

CDR3 nucleotide sequence: TGCGCCAGCAGCTTGGCGGGACAGGTACAAGAGACCCAGTACTTC. Its translation: CASSLAGQVQETQYF. This rearrangement joins TRBV5-1 to TRBJ2-5, with 8 positions matching TRBD1. V shed 0 bases, J shed 2 bases, and the junction held 3 bases outside the gene matches. This CDR3 is built from 15 residues. In germline, CDR1 is SGHRS, CDR2 YFSETQ. The whole variable domain, remainder taken from reference TRBV5-1 and TRBJ2-5, is KAGVTQTPRYLIKTRGQQVTLSCSPISGHRSVSWYQQTPGQGLQFLFEYFSETQRNKGNFPGRFSGRQFSNSRSEMNVSTLELGDSALYLCASSLAGQVQETQYFGPGTRLLVL.

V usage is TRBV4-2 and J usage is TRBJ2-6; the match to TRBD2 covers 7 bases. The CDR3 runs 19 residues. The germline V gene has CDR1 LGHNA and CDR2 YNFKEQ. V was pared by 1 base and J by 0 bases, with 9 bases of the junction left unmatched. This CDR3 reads CASSQVGDSGISGANVLTF. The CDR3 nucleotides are TGTGCCAGCAGCCAAGTAGGAGACAGCGGGATCTCTGGGGCCAACGTCCTGACTTTC.

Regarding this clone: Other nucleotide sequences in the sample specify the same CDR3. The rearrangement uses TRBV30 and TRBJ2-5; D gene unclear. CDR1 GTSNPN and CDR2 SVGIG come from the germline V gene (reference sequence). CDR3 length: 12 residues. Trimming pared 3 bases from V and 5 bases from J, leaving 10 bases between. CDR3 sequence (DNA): TGTGCCTGGAGAGGGCTTAGGGAGACCCAGTACTTC. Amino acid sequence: CAWRGLRETQYF.

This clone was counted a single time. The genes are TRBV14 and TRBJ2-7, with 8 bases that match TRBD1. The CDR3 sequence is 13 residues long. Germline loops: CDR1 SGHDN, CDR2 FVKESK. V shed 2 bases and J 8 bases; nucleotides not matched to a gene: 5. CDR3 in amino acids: CASSQFQGAQQYF. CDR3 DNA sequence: TGTGCCAGCAGCCAATTTCAGGGGGCCCAGCAGTACTTC.

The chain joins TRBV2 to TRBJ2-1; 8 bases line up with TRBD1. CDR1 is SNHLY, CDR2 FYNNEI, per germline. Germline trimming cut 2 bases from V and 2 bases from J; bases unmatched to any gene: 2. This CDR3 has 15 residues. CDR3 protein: CASSEQQGAYNEQFF. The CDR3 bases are TGTGCCAGCAGTGAACAACAGGGGGCCTACAATGAGCAGTTCTTC.

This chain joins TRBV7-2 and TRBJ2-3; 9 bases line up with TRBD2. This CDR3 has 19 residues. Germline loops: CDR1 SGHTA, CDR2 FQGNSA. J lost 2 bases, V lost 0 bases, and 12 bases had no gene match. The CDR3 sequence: CASSLAPLGLAGTTDTQYF. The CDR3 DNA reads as TGTGCCAGCAGCTTAGCCCCCTTGGGGCTAGCGGGGACCACAGATACGCAGTATTTT.

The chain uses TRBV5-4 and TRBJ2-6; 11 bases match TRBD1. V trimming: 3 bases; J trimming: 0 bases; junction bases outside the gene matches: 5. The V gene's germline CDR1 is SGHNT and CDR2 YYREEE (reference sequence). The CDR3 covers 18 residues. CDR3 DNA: TGTGCCAGCAGCTCGGGACAGGGGGTGACCTCTGGGGCCAACGTCCTGACTTTC. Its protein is CASSSGQGVTSGANVLTF.